This T cell receptor (beta chain) was sequenced for a study of Ad26.COV2.S vaccination and SARS-CoV-2 variants (dated by TCRdb to 2020 to 2023). The study in broad terms: Donors in the vaccine arm were drawn from COV1001, a phase I-IIa trial of Ad26.COV2.S in healthy adults that was multicentre, randomized, double-blind and placebo-controlled. Ad26.COV2.S was given intramuscularly at 5x10^10 or 1x10^11 viral particles, as a single shot or as two shots 56 days apart. Sequencing of the TCRbeta repertoire served to evaluate the specificity and breadth of SARS-CoV-2-reactive T cell receptors following Ad26.COV2.S vaccination. A total of some 30 samples were included in the TCR-sequenced set, comprising 19 Ad26.COV2.S vaccine recipients, 5 placebo recipients and 8 SARS-CoV-2 convalescent individuals. Trial participants were randomized into five groups of five, in which low-dose or high-dose Ad26.COV2.S was given once or twice, or placebo was given on both occasions. Throughout the experiments and outcome assessment, investigators stayed blinded to trial group allocation. Study-wide findings and limitations: Comparable non-spike TCR breadth was observed between vaccine and placebo recipients, consistent with only spike being contained in the vaccine. The study lacked the statistical power to compare responses across vaccine doses or regimens. Substantial breadth of spike-specific CD8+ and CD4+ T cell responses was reported after vaccination. The authors noted that total T cell responses may have been underestimated by the TCR breadth and depth analyses. Spike-specific TCR breadth was higher in Ad26.COV2.S recipients than in placebo recipients (P = 0.0014).

TCRbeta CDR3 regions were sequenced with the immunoSEQ Assay. After extraction, genomic DNA underwent amplification by bias-controlled multiplex PCR, followed by high-throughput sequencing. The authors' pipeline ran thus. To quantify the absolute abundance of each unique TCRbeta CDR3 region, sequences were collapsed and filtered. T cell fraction was estimated by normalization of TCRbeta template counts to usable DNA, with usable DNA being measured through amplification of reference genes present in all nucleated cells. Repertoire TCRs were annotated as SARS-CoV-2-specific by exact matching of V gene, CDR3 amino acid sequence and J gene to a known reactive TCR set. The reference SARS-CoV-2 TCR set came from MIRA and was filtered for enrichment in COVID-19-positive ImmuneCODE repertoires, removing public or cross-reactive TCRs. Drawing on the MIRA antigens, annotated TCRs were analysed further at the level of specific ORF or position within ORF. Breadth was defined as the number of annotated unique rearrangements divided by the total number of unique productive rearrangements, and depth was defined as the summed frequency of the annotated unique rearrangements. Two-sided Wilcoxon rank-sum tests were used to compare TCR breadth between groups. Drawn from immuneACCESS, this table holds only the in-frame rearrangements with V and J called that TCRdb kept. Clones are partly lost; checked studies trace under half to an unresolved V gene and leave the rest unexplained. Clone size and V and J calls were adopted from that table, with D and trimming inferred from the DNA. The sample records 300,000 to 400,000 clones, 80% to 90% of which are singletons. Roughly 5% of the sample comes from the top ten.

The meaning of the sample's treatment or condition label: 15 to 20 received Ad26.COV2.S at low or high dose, single or two shots; several received placebo; per-sample allocation not given. For vaccine and placebo recipients, the sequenced repertoires came from samples collected on day 63 after the first injection. Cohort 1b enrolled about 25 adults aged 18-55 years at a single site in Boston, USA, between 29 July and 7 August 2020. Ad26.COV2.S was a replication-incompetent adenovirus type 26 vector that expressed a prefusion-stabilized SARS-CoV-2 spike protein derived from the original Wuhan strain. The CDR3 contains 19 residues, cysteine and phenylalanine counted. The DNA shown is the 57-base CDR3, in frame from base 1. The germline V gene (reference sequence) specifies SEHNR as CDR1 and FQNEAQ as CDR2. Deletion took 2 bases off V and 5 bases off J, with a span of 24 bases between the germline ends.

Points on this clone: Its antigen remains undetermined. Base-call qualities are not available, and no considerably larger clone is one nucleotide away.

The sequence derives from a person aged 18-60 years who received the Ad26.COV2.S COVID-19 vaccine or a placebo. The source material was peripheral blood, sampled in a trial of Ad26.COV2.S vaccine versus placebo. The V and J genes are TRBV7-9 and TRBJ2-2, with an unclear D gene assignment. Here is the DNA: TGTGCCAGCAGCTTATTCCGCCTTCGGGCGAAGGTACCGACCGGGGAGCTGTTTTTT. This translates into CASSLFRLRAKVPTGELFF. Joined to the reference TRBV7-9 and TRBJ2-2 proteins, this CDR3 gives the full variable domain: DTGVSQNPRHKITKRGQNVTFRCDPISEHNRLYWYRQTLGQGPEFLTYFQNEAQLEKSRLLSDRFSAERPKGSFSTLEIQRTEQGDSAMYLCASSLFRLRAKVPTGELFFGEGSRLTVL.